The T cell receptor (beta chain) under discussion was sequenced for a study of long-term antiretroviral therapy in people with HIV. The assay used was immunoSEQ (version v3.0), run at survey level. What sequencing targeted per sample was 40,000-50,000 T-cell genomes. Only in-frame clones appear in the TCRdb table, and some are missing; sequencing was by immunoSEQ multiplex PCR. The table shows approximately 24,000 clones, with almost 90% occurring only once. Germline lookup yields CDR1 SEHNR and CDR2 FQNEAQ (reference sequence). Trimming took 1 base from V and 6 from J, leaving 9 bases between them. The CDR3 has 14 residues.

This TCR was recovered from a man aged 25 to 45 with HIV. The source material was unsorted PBMCs, sampled more than 4.3 years after starting antiretroviral therapy. The chain is built from TRBV7-9 and TRBJ2-2; D is ambiguous. The CDR3 DNA reads TGTGCCAGCAGCTTAGGTCCTAGACCCGGGGAGCTGTTTTTT. This translates into CASSLGPRPGELFF. Full variable domain (rest looked up from reference TRBV7-9 and TRBJ2-2): DTGVSQNPRHKITKRGQNVTFRCDPISEHNRLYWYRQTLGQGPEFLTYFQNEAQLEKSRLLSDRFSAERPKGSFSTLEIQRTEQGDSAMYLCASSLGPRPGELFFGEGSRLTVL.